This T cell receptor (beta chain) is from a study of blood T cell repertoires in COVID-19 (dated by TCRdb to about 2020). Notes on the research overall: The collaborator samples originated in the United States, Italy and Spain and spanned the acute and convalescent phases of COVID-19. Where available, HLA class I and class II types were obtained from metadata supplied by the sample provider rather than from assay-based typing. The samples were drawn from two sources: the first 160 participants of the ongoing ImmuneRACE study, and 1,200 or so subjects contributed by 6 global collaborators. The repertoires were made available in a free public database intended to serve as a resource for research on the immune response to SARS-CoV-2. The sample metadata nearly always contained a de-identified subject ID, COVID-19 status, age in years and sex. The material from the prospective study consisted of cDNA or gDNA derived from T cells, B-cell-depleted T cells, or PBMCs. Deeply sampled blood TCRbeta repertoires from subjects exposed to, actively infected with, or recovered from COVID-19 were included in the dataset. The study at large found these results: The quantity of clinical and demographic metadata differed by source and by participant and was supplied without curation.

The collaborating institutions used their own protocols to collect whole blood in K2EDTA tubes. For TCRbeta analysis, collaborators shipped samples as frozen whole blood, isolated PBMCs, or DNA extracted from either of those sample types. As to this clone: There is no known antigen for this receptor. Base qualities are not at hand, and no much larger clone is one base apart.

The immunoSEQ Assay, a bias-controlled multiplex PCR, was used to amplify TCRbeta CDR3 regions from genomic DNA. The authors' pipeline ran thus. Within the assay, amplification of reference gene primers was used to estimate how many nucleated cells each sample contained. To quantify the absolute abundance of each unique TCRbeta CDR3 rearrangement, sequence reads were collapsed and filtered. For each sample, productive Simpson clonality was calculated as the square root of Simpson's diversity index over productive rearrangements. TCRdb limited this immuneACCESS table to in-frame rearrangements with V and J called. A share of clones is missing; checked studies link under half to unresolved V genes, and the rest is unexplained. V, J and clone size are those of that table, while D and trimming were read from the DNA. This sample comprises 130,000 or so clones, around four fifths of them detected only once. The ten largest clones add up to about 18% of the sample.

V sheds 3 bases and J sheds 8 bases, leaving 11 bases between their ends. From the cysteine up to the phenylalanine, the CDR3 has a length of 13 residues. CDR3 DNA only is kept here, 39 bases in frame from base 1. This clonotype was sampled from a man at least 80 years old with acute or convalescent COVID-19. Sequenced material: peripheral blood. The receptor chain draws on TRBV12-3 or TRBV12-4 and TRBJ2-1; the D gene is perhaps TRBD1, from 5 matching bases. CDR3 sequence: CASSFGVGHEQFF. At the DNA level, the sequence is TGTGCCAGCAGTTTCGGAGTGGGGCATGAGCAGTTCTTC.